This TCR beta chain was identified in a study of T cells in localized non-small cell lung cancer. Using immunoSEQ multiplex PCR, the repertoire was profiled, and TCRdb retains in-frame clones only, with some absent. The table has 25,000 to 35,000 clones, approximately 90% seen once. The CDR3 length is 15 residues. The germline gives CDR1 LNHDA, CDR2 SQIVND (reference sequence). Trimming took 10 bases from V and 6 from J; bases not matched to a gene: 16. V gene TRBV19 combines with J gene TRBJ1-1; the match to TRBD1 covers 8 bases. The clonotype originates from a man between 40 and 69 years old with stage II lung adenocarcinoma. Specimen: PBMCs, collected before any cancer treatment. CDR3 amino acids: CAIPLSRDRYPEAFF. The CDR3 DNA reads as TGTGCCATCCCGCTCTCCCGGGACAGGTATCCTGAAGCTTTCTTT. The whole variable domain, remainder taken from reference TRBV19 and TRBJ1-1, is DGGITQSPKYLFRKEGQNVTLSCEQNLNHDAMYWYRQDPGQGLRLIYYSQIVNDFQKGDIAEGYSVSREKKESFPLTVTSAQKNPTAFYLCAIPLSRDRYPEAFFGQGTRLTVV.